One sample yielded the 2 T cell receptor beta chains listed below, sequenced in a study of tumour-infiltrating T cells in Burkitt lymphoma. The assay was immunoSEQ multiplex PCR, and TCRdb's table has in-frame clones only and misses some. The data show roughly 15,000 clones, around a third seen once. The sequenced sample consisted of tumor tissue. Source of these receptors: a human donor with diffuse large B-cell lymphoma.

This chain uses TRBV28 with TRBJ2-1; D unresolved. This CDR3 has 12 residues. CDR1 MDHEN and CDR2 SYDVKM come from the germline V gene. V gave up 6 bases and J gave up 9 bases, with 12 bases separating them. CDR3 coding DNA: TGTGCCAGCAGAAACAGCCCAATTGAGCAGTTCTTC. Its protein is CASRNSPIEQFF.

The chain recombines TRBV6-1 with TRBJ2-3; 12 bases line up with TRBD2. Germline assignment: CDR1 MNHNS and CDR2 SASEGT. The CDR3 runs 14 residues. V shed 8 bases, J shed 5 bases, and the junction held 5 bases outside the gene matches. In DNA form, the CDR3 reads TGTGCCAGCTGCGAACTAGCGGGGGGAGATACGCAGTATTTT. Amino acids: CASCELAGGDTQYF.